These T cell receptor beta chains were read from a single sample in a study of T cell changes during pregnancy in multiple sclerosis. Method: immunoSEQ multiplex PCR; TCRdb's copy keeps in-frame clones and lacks some. The sample includes 12,000 or so clones, 86% of them seen just once. The sample in question was CD8+ T cells from peripheral blood mononuclear cells, obtained in the second trimester of pregnancy. The receptors originated from a female donor in good health, enrolled as a control in a pregnancy study. CDR3s include the opening cysteine and the closing phenylalanine or tryptophan. Fields, in order: J gene, V gene, clone size, D gene, CDR3 DNA, CDR3 protein. D genes are given only for firm matches. Not all rows give a size; the values are once, few, many and, for expanded clones, a class.

J gene: TRBJ2-7; V gene: TRBV7-6; clone size: once; D gene: TRBD2; CDR3 DNA: TGTGCCAGCAGCTTAGTTCGAACTAGCGAGATCTACGAGCAGTACTTC; CDR3 protein: CASSLVRTSEIYEQYF
J gene: TRBJ2-3; V gene: TRBV9; clone size: -; D gene: TRBD2; CDR3 DNA: TGTGCCAGCAGCGCCGGACTAGCGGGGGACAACACAGATACGCAGTATTTT; CDR3 protein: CASSAGLAGDNTDTQYF
J gene: TRBJ2-3; V gene: TRBV6-5; clone size: -; D gene: TRBD1; CDR3 DNA: TGTGCCAGCAGTCTACAGGGGAGCGCAGATACGCAGTATTTT; CDR3 protein: CASSLQGSADTQYF
J gene: TRBJ2-7; V gene: TRBV30; clone size: -; D gene: TRBD2; CDR3 DNA: TGTGCCTGGAGTGCCGGGGGGGACTACGAGCAGTACTTC; CDR3 protein: CAWSAGGDYEQYF
J gene: TRBJ2-2; V gene: TRBV7-2; clone size: -; D gene: -; CDR3 DNA: TGTGCCAGCAGCTTAATCGACCCCGGGACCGGGGAGCTGTTTTTT; CDR3 protein: CASSLIDPGTGELFF
J gene: TRBJ1-3; V gene: TRBV28; clone size: -; D gene: TRBD1; CDR3 DNA: TGTGCCAGCAGCCTAGGCTCACAGGGGGCTGGAAACACCATATATTTT; CDR3 protein: CASSLGSQGAGNTIYF
J gene: TRBJ2-7; V gene: TRBV5-4; clone size: -; D gene: TRBD2; CDR3 DNA: TGTGCCAGCAGCCCAGGGACTAGCGGATTATACGAGCAGTACTTC; CDR3 protein: CASSPGTSGLYEQYF
J gene: TRBJ1-5; V gene: TRBV27; clone size: -; D gene: -; CDR3 DNA: TGTGCCAGCAGTTTATCGTCGGGGGATAGCAATCAGCCCCAGCATTTT; CDR3 protein: CASSLSSGDSNQPQHF
J gene: TRBJ1-1; V gene: TRBV19; clone size: few; D gene: -; CDR3 DNA: TGTGCCAGTAGTCGCCGGGGATACACTGAAGCTTTCTTT; CDR3 protein: CASSRRGYTEAFF
J gene: TRBJ1-4; V gene: TRBV19; clone size: -; D gene: -; CDR3 DNA: TGTGCCAGTACCTCCGAGGAGTTTAATGAAAAACTGTTTTTT; CDR3 protein: CASTSEEFNEKLFF
J gene: TRBJ1-2; V gene: TRBV6-5; clone size: few; D gene: -; CDR3 DNA: TGTGCCAGCAGTTACTCGATCGACCTAGCTAACTATGGCTACACCTTC; CDR3 protein: CASSYSIDLANYGYTF
J gene: TRBJ2-7; V gene: TRBV7-6; clone size: -; D gene: -; CDR3 DNA: TGTGCCAGCAGCCCCGGCCGGGAGCTAGAAATATACGAGCAGTACTTC; CDR3 protein: CASSPGRELEIYEQYF
J gene: TRBJ2-5; V gene: TRBV4-3; clone size: -; D gene: TRBD2; CDR3 DNA: TGCGCCAGCAGCCAGAGCGGGGGGGGAGAGACCCAGTACTTC; CDR3 protein: CASSQSGGGETQYF
J gene: TRBJ1-2; V gene: TRBV19; clone size: few; D gene: -; CDR3 DNA: TGTGCCAGTAGTATTTATTTGGACAGCTATGGCTACACCTTC; CDR3 protein: CASSIYLDSYGYTF
J gene: TRBJ1-4; V gene: TRBV5-1; clone size: -; D gene: -; CDR3 DNA: TGCGCCAGCAGCTTGGAGGACTATCGGAGGGAAAAACTGTTTTTT; CDR3 protein: CASSLEDYRREKLFF
J gene: TRBJ1-2; V gene: TRBV5-6; clone size: -; D gene: -; CDR3 DNA: TGTGCCAGCAGCTTGGCCCGAGCTAACTATGGCTACACCTTC; CDR3 protein: CASSLARANYGYTF
J gene: TRBJ2-7; V gene: TRBV9; clone size: few; D gene: TRBD1; CDR3 DNA: TGTGCCAGCAGCGTAGCCGCGACAGGGGGCTTCGACGAGCAGTACTTC; CDR3 protein: CASSVAATGGFDEQYF
J gene: TRBJ2-2; V gene: TRBV19; clone size: -; D gene: -; CDR3 DNA: TGTGCCAGTAGTATGGGAGACACGTACACCGGGGAGCTGTTTTTT; CDR3 protein: CASSMGDTYTGELFF
J gene: TRBJ2-1; V gene: TRBV5-1; clone size: -; D gene: TRBD2; CDR3 DNA: TGCGCCAGCAGCTTGGGTCCTAGCGGGAGCTCCTACAATGAGCAGTTCTTC; CDR3 protein: CASSLGPSGSSYNEQFF
J gene: TRBJ1-5; V gene: TRBV21-1; clone size: -; D gene: -; CDR3 DNA: TGTGCCAGCAGCCCCGGGACAGGGATGAGCAATCAGCATTTT; CDR3 protein: CASSPGTGMSNQHF
J gene: TRBJ2-3; V gene: TRBV15; clone size: -; D gene: -; CDR3 DNA: TGTGCCACCAGCAGAGATCGACGGAGGGAAACGGATACGCAGTATTTT; CDR3 protein: CATSRDRRRETDTQYF
J gene: TRBJ1-2; V gene: TRBV4-3; clone size: -; D gene: TRBD1; CDR3 DNA: TGCGCCAGCAGCCAAGACTTTAACCAGGGGGTGCATGGCTACACCTTC; CDR3 protein: CASSQDFNQGVHGYTF
J gene: TRBJ2-7; V gene: TRBV2; clone size: -; D gene: -; CDR3 DNA: TGTGCCAGCAGTGAAGCAACGGGGGGCGCATTCGACGAGCAGTACTTC; CDR3 protein: CASSEATGGAFDEQYF
J gene: TRBJ1-2; V gene: TRBV4-3; clone size: -; D gene: -; CDR3 DNA: TGCGCCAGCAGCCAAGATTGGGAAGCGGGGGAGGTTAGAGGCTACACCTTC; CDR3 protein: CASSQDWEAGEVRGYTF
J gene: TRBJ2-3; V gene: TRBV5-6; clone size: -; D gene: -; CDR3 DNA: TGTGCCAGCTGGGCCGGCGGGGGCAAGTCAGATACGCAGTATTTT; CDR3 protein: CASWAGGGKSDTQYF
J gene: TRBJ2-4; V gene: TRBV7-9; clone size: once; D gene: -; CDR3 DNA: TGTGCCAGCAAACGAGGAGAGGGTTTAGCCAAAAACATTCAGTACTTC; CDR3 protein: CASKRGEGLAKNIQYF